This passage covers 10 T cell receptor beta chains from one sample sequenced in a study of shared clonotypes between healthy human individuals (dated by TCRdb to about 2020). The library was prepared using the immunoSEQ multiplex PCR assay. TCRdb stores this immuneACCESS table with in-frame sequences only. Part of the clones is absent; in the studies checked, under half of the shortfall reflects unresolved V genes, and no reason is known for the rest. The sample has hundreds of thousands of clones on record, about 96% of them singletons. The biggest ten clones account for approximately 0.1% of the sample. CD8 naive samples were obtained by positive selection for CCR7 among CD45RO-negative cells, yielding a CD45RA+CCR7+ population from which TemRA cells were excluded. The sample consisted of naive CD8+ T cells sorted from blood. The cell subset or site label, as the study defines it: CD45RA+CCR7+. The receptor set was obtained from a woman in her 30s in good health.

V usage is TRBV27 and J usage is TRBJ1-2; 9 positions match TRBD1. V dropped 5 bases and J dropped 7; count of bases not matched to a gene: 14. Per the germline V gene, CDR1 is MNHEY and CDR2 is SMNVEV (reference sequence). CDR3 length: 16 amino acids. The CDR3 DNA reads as TGTGCCAGCAGTCCCTTACCCTTGGACAGGGGAGGTGGCTACACCTTC. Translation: CASSPLPLDRGGGYTF.

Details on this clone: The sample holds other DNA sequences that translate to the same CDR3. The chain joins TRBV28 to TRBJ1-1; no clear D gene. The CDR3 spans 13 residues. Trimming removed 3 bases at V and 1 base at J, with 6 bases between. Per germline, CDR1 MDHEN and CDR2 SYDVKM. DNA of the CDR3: TGTGCCAGCAGTTTCGAGGGGAACACTGAAGCTTTCTTT. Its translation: CASSFEGNTEAFF.

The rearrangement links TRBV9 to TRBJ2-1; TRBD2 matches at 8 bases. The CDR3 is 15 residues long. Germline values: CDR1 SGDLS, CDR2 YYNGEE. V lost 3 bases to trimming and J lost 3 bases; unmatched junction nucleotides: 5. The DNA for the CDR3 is TGTGCCAGCAGCGGAAGACTAGCGAACTACAATGAGCAGTTCTTC. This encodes CASSGRLANYNEQFF.

The CDR3 DNA sequence: TGTGCCAGCAGCCTGAATATCGCTGAAGCTTTCTTT. Its protein is CASSLNIAEAFF. The chain has TRBV6-6 and TRBJ1-1; D remains ambiguous. The CDR3 length is 12 residues. V lost 6 bases, J lost 6 bases, and 11 bases lay in between. CDR1 is MNHNY and CDR2 is SVGAGI in the germline V gene (reference sequence).

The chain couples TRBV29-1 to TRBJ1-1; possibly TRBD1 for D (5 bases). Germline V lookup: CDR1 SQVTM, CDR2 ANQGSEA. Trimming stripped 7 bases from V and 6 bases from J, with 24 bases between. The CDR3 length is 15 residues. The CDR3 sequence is CSAKGVAGYPAEAFF. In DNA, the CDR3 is TGCAGCGCCAAAGGGGTCGCAGGGTATCCTGCTGAAGCTTTCTTT.

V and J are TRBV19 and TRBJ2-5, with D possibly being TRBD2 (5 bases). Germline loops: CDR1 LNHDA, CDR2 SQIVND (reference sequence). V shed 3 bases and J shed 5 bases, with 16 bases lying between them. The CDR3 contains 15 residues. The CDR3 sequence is CASSISEDLAETQYF. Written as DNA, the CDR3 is TGTGCCAGTAGTATCAGTGAGGACTTAGCGGAGACCCAGTACTTC.

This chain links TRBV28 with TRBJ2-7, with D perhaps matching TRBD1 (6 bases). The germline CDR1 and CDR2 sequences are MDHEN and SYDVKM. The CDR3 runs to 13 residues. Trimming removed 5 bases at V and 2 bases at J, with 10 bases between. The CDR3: CASSMGHPYEQYF. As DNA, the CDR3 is TGTGCCAGCAGTATGGGACACCCCTACGAGCAGTACTTC.

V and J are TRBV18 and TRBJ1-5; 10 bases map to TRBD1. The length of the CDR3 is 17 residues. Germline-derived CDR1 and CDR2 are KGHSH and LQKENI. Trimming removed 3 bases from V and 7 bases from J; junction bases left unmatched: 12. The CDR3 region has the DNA TGTGCCAGCTCACCTAGTAAGGGACAGGGGATGATCCAGCCCCAGCATTTT. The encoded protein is CASSPSKGQGMIQPQHF.

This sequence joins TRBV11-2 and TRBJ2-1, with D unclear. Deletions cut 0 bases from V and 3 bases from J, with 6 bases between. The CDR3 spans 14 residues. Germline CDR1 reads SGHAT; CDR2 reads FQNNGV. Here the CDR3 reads CASSLEGIYNEQFF. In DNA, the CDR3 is TGTGCCAGCAGCTTAGAAGGAATCTACAATGAGCAGTTCTTC.

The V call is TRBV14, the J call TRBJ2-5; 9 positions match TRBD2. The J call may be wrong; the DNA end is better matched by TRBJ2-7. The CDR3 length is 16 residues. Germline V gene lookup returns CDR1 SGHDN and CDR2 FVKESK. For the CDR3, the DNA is TGTGCCAGCAGCCAAGAAAGCGGGAGGCGGCCCTACGAGCAGTACTTC. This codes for CASSQESGRRPYEQYF.